Shown below are 12 T cell receptor beta chains from a single sample sequenced in a study of CD8 T cells in Susac syndrome. Random-hexamer reverse transcription was applied to roughly 0.5 to 1 ug RNA. TCRdb itself ran the immunoSEQ multiplex PCR reads through MiXCR, one entry per CDR3 protein. This sample has approximately 100,000 distinct CDR3 sequences, with around nine tenths found just once. Sequencing used CD4+ T cells from PBMCs. The receptors derive from a human donor in good health.

V and J are TRBV7-2 and TRBJ2-7, with 11 positions matching TRBD2. The CDR3 covers 14 residues. Germline V lookup: CDR1 SGHTA, CDR2 FQGNSA. V lost 1 base and J lost 5; bases outside the gene matches: 1. The CDR3 loop is CASSLVAGGNEQYF. Written as DNA, the CDR3 is TGTGCCAGCAGCTTAGTAGCGGGGGGGAACGAGCAGTACTTC.

The chain combines TRBV2 with TRBJ1-6; D not certain. Deletions cut 8 bases from V and 7 bases from J, with 9 bases between. The CDR3 spans 12 residues. Germline assignment: CDR1 SNHLY and CDR2 FYNNEI. The CDR3 bases are TGTGCCAGCGGAAACGGGAATTCACCCCTCCACTTT. Translated, it gives CASGNGNSPLHF.

The chain links TRBV29-1 to TRBJ1-2; D call uncertain. V was clipped by 7 bases and J by 4 bases, with 13 bases between them. Germline V gene lookup returns CDR1 SQVTM and CDR2 ANQGSEA. The length of the CDR3 is 12 residues. The CDR3 coding sequence is TGCAGCGCCCGCCTTGTTCGCTATGGCTACACCTTC. It encodes CSARLVRYGYTF.

The chain is built from TRBV7-2 and TRBJ1-1, with TRBD1 matching over 8 bases. The CDR3 consists of 16 residues. With 5 bases clipped from V and 3 bases from J, the junction kept 11 bases outside the gene matches. Per the germline V gene, CDR1 is SGHTA and CDR2 is FQGNSA. CDR3 residues: CASSPRRDRRDTEAFF. In DNA form, the CDR3 reads TGTGCCAGCAGCCCTCGTCGGGACAGGAGAGACACTGAAGCTTTCTTT.

This clonotype was found a few times. The gene calls are TRBV9 and TRBJ2-7; D gene ambiguous. This CDR3 contains 14 residues. V was clipped by 0 bases and J by 2 bases, with 9 bases between them. CDR1 is SGDLS and CDR2 is YYNGEE in the germline V gene. The CDR3 sequence is CASSVGVQPYEQYF. In nucleotides, the CDR3 is TGTGCCAGCAGCGTAGGGGTCCAGCCCTACGAGCAGTACTTC.

The chain uses TRBV6-2 or TRBV6-3 and TRBJ2-3; D uncertain. The V and J ends lost 4 bases and 6 bases respectively, with 11 bases between them. The CDR3 extends over 13 amino acids. Germline V gene data show CDR1 as MNHEY and CDR2 as SVGEGT. The CDR3 DNA follows: TGTGCCAGCAGTTTGAATTTAAGGGATACGCAGTATTTT. Translation gives CASSLNLRDTQYF.

This rearrangement joins TRBV4-3 to TRBJ1-1, with 9 bases that match TRBD1. V gave up 0 bases and J gave up 1 base; unmatched junction bases: 9. This CDR3 is 18 amino acids long. Germline loops: CDR1 LGHNA, CDR2 YSLEER. The CDR3 nucleotides are TGCGCCAGCAGCCAAGATAGAGGGACAGGGTACACGAACACTGAAGCTTTCTTT. This codes for CASSQDRGTGYTNTEAFF.

The chain links TRBV7-6 to TRBJ1-1; D uncertain. V shed 7 bases and J shed 2 bases, with 11 bases lying between them. The CDR3 spans 13 residues. Germline values: CDR1 SGHVS, CDR2 FNYEAQ. CDR3 sequence: CASTSGENTEAFF. The CDR3, as DNA: TGTGCCAGCACCTCTGGGGAAAACACTGAAGCTTTCTTT.

This chain uses TRBV4-1 with TRBJ2-2; weak D call: TRBD2 (6 bases). Germline V CDR1 and CDR2: MGHRA, YSYEKL. The CDR3 has 17 amino acids. Trimming took 0 bases from V and 4 from J, leaving 15 bases between them. The CDR3 here is CASSQDFGGRPTGELFF. CDR3 bases: TGCGCCAGCAGCCAAGATTTCGGAGGGAGACCCACCGGGGAGCTGTTTTTT.

V is TRBV19 and J is TRBJ2-5; D unresolved. CDR3 length equals 14 residues. The germline gives CDR1 LNHDA, CDR2 SQIVND (reference sequence). The V end lost 5 bases, the J end lost 4 bases, and 14 bases lay between the germline ends. The CDR3: CASSPGLVRETQYF. The CDR3 DNA sequence: TGTGCCAGTAGTCCGGGCTTAGTTAGAGAGACCCAGTACTTC.

This chain connects TRBV29-1 to TRBJ2-7; 8 nucleotides agree with TRBD1. Germline-derived CDR1 and CDR2 are SQVTM and ANQGSEA. The CDR3 is made up of 15 amino acids. Trimming at V came to 1 base and at J to 2 bases, leaving 7 bases not matched to a gene. The CDR3 DNA follows: TGCAGCGTTGAAGCTCGGACAGGGAAAGCCTACGAGCAGTACTTC. Translated: CSVEARTGKAYEQYF.

This clonotype was seen a few times. This chain uses TRBV6-9 with TRBJ2-7; 8 bases agree with TRBD2. The CDR3 covers 14 residues. Germline V gene sequence: CDR1 MNHGY, CDR2 SVAAGI. V shed 9 bases and J 0 bases; nucleotides not matched to a gene: 7. CDR3 in DNA: TGTGCCAGACCTAGCGGGCCTTACTCCTACGAGCAGTACTTC. Translating it yields CARPSGPYSYEQYF.